A selection of T cell receptor beta chains follows, all from one sample in a study of regulatory T cells in long-lasting Graves disease. TCRdb fed the multiplex PCR reads into MiXCR, producing one record per CDR3 protein. The sample lists 600,000 to 800,000 distinct CDR3 sequences, roughly 30% occurring once. This material consisted of peripheral blood mononuclear cells (PBMCs), taken when the disease was refractory, from a patient treated with antithyroid drugs. The receptors come from a female donor with Graves disease. CDR3s include the opening cysteine and the closing phenylalanine or tryptophan. D genes are given only for firm matches. A clone size is listed for some rows: how often the clone was seen (once, few, many), or a class if it is expanded.

abundance	j_gene	v_gene	d_gene	CDR3nt	CDR3aa
few	TRBJ1-2	TRBV24-1	.	TGTGCCACCAGTGATTTGCGCCAGAGTCATGGCTACACCTTC	CATSDLRQSHGYTF
few	TRBJ2-7	TRBV7-2	.	TGTGCCAGCAGCGCTCGTAGCGGCTACTACGAGCAGTACTTC	CASSARSGYYEQYF
few	TRBJ1-1	TRBV18	.	TGTGCCAGCTCACCAAAGGTTAACACTGAAGCTTTCTTT	CASSPKVNTEAFF
.	TRBJ1-2	TRBV4-1	.	TGCGCCAGCAGCCCCGCGGAGCGAGGCAATGGCTACACCTTC	CASSPAERGNGYTF
few	TRBJ2-7	TRBV7-2	.	TGTGCCAGCAGCTTTGGGCGGTCCCCGGAGCAGTACTTC	CASSFGRSPEQYF
few	TRBJ1-4	TRBV10-3	.	TGTGCCATCAGTGAGTCGGCAGTTGCAACTAATGAAAAACTGTTTTTT	CAISESAVATNEKLFF
many	TRBJ2-5	TRBV12-3/TRBV12-4	.	TGTGCCAGCAGTTTTGTTGGGGGCGGAACGAGTGAGACCCAGTACTTC	CASSFVGGGTSETQYF
few	TRBJ1-4	TRBV10-3	.	TGTGCCATCAGTGATTCGGCAGCTTTAATTGAAAAACTGTTTTTT	CAISDSAALIEKLFF
.	TRBJ1-1	TRBV7-9	.	TGTGCCAGCAGCTCGAAGGACAGCATGAACACTGAAGCTTTCTTT	CASSSKDSMNTEAFF
.	TRBJ1-4	TRBV7-9	.	TGTGCCAGCAGCTTAGGTGCCGGGGTTAGCGAAAAACTGTTTTTT	CASSLGAGVSEKLFF
once	TRBJ1-2	TRBV29-1	.	TGCAGCTATGGACCAGTTAAAGGCGGCTACACCTTC	CSYGPVKGGYTF
many	TRBJ2-2	TRBV11-2	.	TGTGCCAGCAGCTTAGGTGCGTTCGCGAACACCGGGGAGCTGTTTTTT	CASSLGAFANTGELFF
.	TRBJ2-3	TRBV12-3/TRBV12-4	TRBD2	TGTGCCAGCAGTTTTGTACCTCTTAGCGGGAGTTATAGGGATACGCAGTATTTT	CASSFVPLSGSYRDTQYF
.	TRBJ1-5	TRBV19	TRBD1	TGTGCCAGTACCTCGACAGGGCCGCAGCCCCAGCATTTT	CASTSTGPQPQHF
.	TRBJ1-4	TRBV7-2	.	TGTGCCAGCAGCCGTGGGGGCGCGTCTAATGAAAAACTGTTTTTT	CASSRGGASNEKLFF
.	TRBJ1-1	TRBV20-1	.	TGCAGTGCTAGAGGGGGTGGAGGCCTTGGCACTGAAGCTTTCTTT	CSARGGGGLGTEAFF
many	TRBJ1-2	TRBV28	.	TGTGCCAGCAGTTTTGCCCGGGGAACAGGCTACACCTTC	CASSFARGTGYTF
.	TRBJ2-1	TRBV3-1	TRBD2	TGTGCCAGCAGCCACCGGCTAGCGGGCAAAGGCAATGAGCAGTTCTTC	CASSHRLAGKGNEQFF
.	TRBJ1-1	TRBV27	.	TGTGCCAGCAGCGCGGATTCGACTGAAGCTTTCTTT	CASSADSTEAFF
few	TRBJ1-2	TRBV29-1	.	TGCAGCGGGAACCCTGGGACCGCTGGCTACACCTTC	CSGNPGTAGYTF
.	TRBJ1-3	TRBV18	.	TGTGCCAGCTCACCGACAGCCTCTGGAAACACCATATATTTT	CASSPTASGNTIYF
.	TRBJ1-4	TRBV6-1	.	TGTGCCAGCAGCTATCGAAATAATGAAAAACTGTTTTTT	CASSYRNNEKLFF
.	TRBJ1-2	TRBV4-2	TRBD1	TGTGCCAGCAGCCAAGGACGCGGGACAGGCGGGAACTATGGCTACACCTTC	CASSQGRGTGGNYGYTF
few	TRBJ1-3	TRBV6-1	.	TGTGCCGCGAGTCTCTCTGGAAACACCATATATTTT	CAASLSGNTIYF
.	TRBJ2-7	TRBV6-2/TRBV6-3	TRBD2	TGTGCCAGCAGTTACTTGGCTAGCGGGAGGGCCTGGGTTGCCTACGAGCAGTACTTC	CASSYLASGRAWVAYEQYF
few	TRBJ2-2	TRBV7-3	TRBD1	TGTGCCAGCAGCCGGACAGGGGGAATCACCGGGGAGCTGTTTTTT	CASSRTGGITGELFF
.	TRBJ1-1	TRBV18	TRBD1	TGTGCCAGCTCACCACAACAGGGGAGGACTGAAGCTTTCTTT	CASSPQQGRTEAFF
.	TRBJ1-2	TRBV11-1	.	TGTGCCAGCAGCTTGTACGGACAGTCTTATTGGGGCTACACCTTC	CASSLYGQSYWGYTF
.	TRBJ1-1	TRBV10-1	TRBD1	TGCGCCAGCAGTGCGAGCGGGACAGGGACTGAAGCTTTCTTT	CASSASGTGTEAFF
few	TRBJ1-5	TRBV7-8	.	TGTGCCAGCAGCTTACCAGGAGTCAAGATGCCCCAGCATTTT	CASSLPGVKMPQHF
many	TRBJ2-5	TRBV6-1	.	TGTGCCAGCAGTGAACCGAGGACTGGAAATTATCAAGAGACCCAGTACTTC	CASSEPRTGNYQETQYF
.	TRBJ1-2	TRBV3-1	.	TGTGCCAGCAGCCCCCAATCCGGACAGTCCTATGGCTACACCTTC	CASSPQSGQSYGYTF
few	TRBJ2-7	TRBV10-3	.	TGTGCCACACCCGGGACCCCCGGGGAGCAGTACTTC	CATPGTPGEQYF
many	TRBJ1-2	TRBV6-5	TRBD1	TGTGCCAGCAGTTACGGCTCGGACAGGGGCGATGGCTACACCTTC	CASSYGSDRGDGYTF
few	TRBJ1-1	TRBV29-1	.	TGCAGCGTTGACTTTCAAAAGGCTGAAGCTTTCTTT	CSVDFQKAEAFF
many	TRBJ1-1	TRBV12-3/TRBV12-4	.	TGTGCCAGCAGTAAGCCGTCCCTCAGAATGAACACTGAAGCTTTCTTT	CASSKPSLRMNTEAFF
.	TRBJ1-4	TRBV28	.	TGTGCCAGCAGTCTTCCTTCCGGGGGTACAGGAGAAAAACTGTTTTTT	CASSLPSGGTGEKLFF
few	TRBJ1-1	TRBV20-1	.	TGCAGTGCTTTCCCCAGCTCAGATCTAGCTTTCTTT	CSAFPSSDLAFF
few	TRBJ1-6	TRBV3-1	.	TGTGCCAGCAGCCAGATAGAGTATAATTCACCCCTCCACTTT	CASSQIEYNSPLHF
many	TRBJ2-7	TRBV12-3/TRBV12-4	TRBD2	TGTGCCAGCAGGCCTAGCGGGCACTCCTACGAGCAGTACTTC	CASRPSGHSYEQYF
many	TRBJ1-2	TRBV28	TRBD1	TGTGCCAGCAGGCCGACCGTCACAGGGGACTATGGCTACACCTTC	CASRPTVTGDYGYTF
.	TRBJ2-5	TRBV6-2/TRBV6-3	TRBD2	TGTGCCAGCAGTTACACGACCGTTGGGGGGGTCGGCGGAGAGACCCAGTACTTC	CASSYTTVGGVGGETQYF
few	TRBJ1-2	TRBV7-2	.	TGTGCCAGCAGCTTAAATGGGGGATTCGACGGTGGCTACACCTTC	CASSLNGGFDGGYTF
.	TRBJ1-5	TRBV28	.	TGTGCCAGCAGTCAGCCCCGGGATCAGCCCCAGCATTTT	CASSQPRDQPQHF
.	TRBJ2-7	TRBV29-1	.	TGCAGCGTTGACAGGGACGGATACTACGAGCAGTACTTC	CSVDRDGYYEQYF
.	TRBJ1-1	TRBV4-2	.	TGTGCCAGCAGCCAAGGGTCGATAGGGGGGAACACTGAAGCTTTCTTT	CASSQGSIGGNTEAFF
.	TRBJ2-4	TRBV29-1	.	TGCAGCGTTGAACTGCGGGACGAGAACATTCAGTACTTC	CSVELRDENIQYF
.	TRBJ1-1	TRBV7-3	.	TGTGCCAGCAGCTTAACAAGGGGCATGAACACTGAAGCTTTCTTT	CASSLTRGMNTEAFF
.	TRBJ1-5	TRBV18	.	TGTGTCAGCTCCCCCACGCCAGGCCTGGGCCCGACCCAGCATTTT	CVSSPTPGLGPTQHF
few	TRBJ1-5	TRBV6-1	.	TGTGCCAGCAGTGAAATTAAGGACTCGAGGCAGCCCCAGCATTTT	CASSEIKDSRQPQHF
.	TRBJ1-3	TRBV6-4	.	TGTGCCAGCAGCCCCCCCAGGGCCGGCAGTGGAAACACCATATATTTT	CASSPPRAGSGNTIYF
few	TRBJ1-1	TRBV3-1	.	TGTGCCAGCAGCCGTCAGGGGATGGGGATGAACACTGAAGCTTTCTTT	CASSRQGMGMNTEAFF
many	TRBJ1-2	TRBV28	.	TGTGCCAGCAGACCGCAGGGTGGGTCCGGCTACACCTTC	CASRPQGGSGYTF
.	TRBJ2-7	TRBV6-2/TRBV6-3	TRBD2	TGTGCCAGCAGTTACTCGAGGGCGGGAGGGACCTACGAGCAGTACTTC	CASSYSRAGGTYEQYF
.	TRBJ2-1	TRBV28	.	TGTGCCAGCAGTTTAGTGGGTGTTCAGGGCGACTCCTACAATGAGCAGTTCTTC	CASSLVGVQGDSYNEQFF
many	TRBJ1-6	TRBV2	.	TGTGCCAGCAGTGTTCAGGGAAATTCACCCCTCCACTTT	CASSVQGNSPLHF
.	TRBJ2-5	TRBV15	.	TGTGCCACCAGCAGAGGGGTCGTCGTGGAGACCCAGTACTTC	CATSRGVVVETQYF
.	TRBJ2-5	TRBV5-1	.	TGCGCCAGCAGCACCGGACAGTATCAAGAGACCCAGTACTTC	CASSTGQYQETQYF
many	TRBJ1-1	TRBV2	TRBD1	TGTGCCAGCAGTGAGCACAGGGGCCCTGAAGCTTTCTTT	CASSEHRGPEAFF
.	TRBJ2-5	TRBV5-1	.	TGCGCCAGCAGCGCCTGGACAGATGAGACCCAGTACTTC	CASSAWTDETQYF